This T cell receptor beta chain was captured by sequencing in a study of blood T cell repertoires in COVID-19. Using immunoSEQ multiplex PCR, the repertoire was profiled, and TCRdb retains in-frame clones only, with some absent. This sample yields hundreds of thousands of clones, of which approximately 91% are seen a single time; about 1.5% belongs to the top ten. Clinical histories supplied by participants themselves formed the basis of cohort assignment. Concerning this clone: Within the sample, other DNA sequences also encode this same CDR3.

CDR3 length equals 13 residues. Trimming removed 3 bases at V and 2 bases at J, with 5 bases between. Germline V gives CDR1 KGHSH, CDR2 LQKENI. Sequencing was carried out using PBMCs or T cells enriched from blood (not recorded which). V is TRBV18 and J is TRBJ2-1, with D unclear. This clonotype originated in a woman under 30 who had been exposed to COVID-19. CDR3 sequence (DNA): TGTGCCAGCTCACCGCAGGCCTACAATGAGCAGTTCTTC. Protein sequence: CASSPQAYNEQFF.